This T cell receptor beta chain was sequenced during a study of identical twins. Study-wide findings and caveats: Clonotypes of the beta chain that were abundant in cord blood carried fewer insertions (memory repertoires showed none). Analyses of zero insertions could be partly confounded by invariant MAIT and iNKT cells.

This clonotype was counted a few times. Its target is not known. The authors used template switching to add a universal primer site and gave cDNA unique molecular identifiers. TCRdb re-called the 5' RACE reads with MiXCR, one entry per CDR3 protein. There are some 500,000 distinct CDR3 sequences in the sample; approximately 14% occur only once, and 0.5% to 0.65% lies in the top ten. Healthy Caucasians alone served as donors. The V end lost 1 base, the J end lost 2 bases, and 14 bases lay between the germline ends. Germline V gene lookup returns CDR1 SEHNR and CDR2 FQNEAQ (reference sequence). There are 16 residues in the CDR3. The data were also submitted as part of a second study, on yellow fever vaccine responses in identical twins.

The receptor was derived from a woman aged 18-29 years in good health. The sequencing input was CD4+ T cells sorted from blood. V is TRBV7-9 and J is TRBJ2-5; no firm D call. The CDR3, as DNA: TGTGCCAGCAGCTTAGTGCTAACTACCATGCAAGAGACCCAGTACTTC. Protein product: CASSLVLTTMQETQYF.